This is a list of T cell receptor beta chains from one sample in a study of T cell responses to AZD1222 COVID-19 vaccine. Repertoires were generated with immunoSEQ multiplex PCR, while TCRdb's copy carries only in-frame clones and drops some. There are about 92,000 clones in the sample; 70% to 90% occur only once, and 10% to 13% lies in the top ten. This specimen was peripheral blood, taken on day 0 of AZD1222 vaccination. The receptors stem from an adult in good health. The CDR3 runs from the conserved cysteine through the conserved F or W. Each record gives: V gene, J gene, CDR3 protein.

v_call: TRBV6-1
j_call: TRBJ1-6
cdr3_aa: CASSVVGQGRAQSPLHF

v_call: TRBV6-5
j_call: TRBJ2-7
cdr3_aa: CASSYLSGKGEQYF

v_call: TRBV19
j_call: TRBJ2-4
cdr3_aa: CASSPQRDSDIQYF

v_call: TRBV14
j_call: TRBJ2-1
cdr3_aa: CASSQDGTGLAHNEQFF

v_call: TRBV28
j_call: TRBJ2-1
cdr3_aa: CASKEGLAGNEQFF

v_call: TRBV19
j_call: TRBJ2-2
cdr3_aa: CASSKADRNTGELFF

v_call: TRBV3-1/TRBV3-2
j_call: TRBJ1-2
cdr3_aa: CASRQNNYGYTF

v_call: TRBV27
j_call: TRBJ1-5
cdr3_aa: CASSSFQGASRNQPQHF

v_call: TRBV28
j_call: TRBJ2-7
cdr3_aa: CASGRDEQYF

v_call: TRBV2
j_call: TRBJ2-1
cdr3_aa: CASILGGSGRAYNEQFF

v_call: TRBV6-5
j_call: TRBJ1-2
cdr3_aa: CASSYSETAPRGYTF

v_call: TRBV19
j_call: TRBJ2-7
cdr3_aa: CASSEQGYEQYF

v_call: TRBV5-4
j_call: TRBJ1-2
cdr3_aa: CASSTNTGGYTF

v_call: TRBV29-1
j_call: TRBJ1-4
cdr3_aa: CSAQGATNEKLFF

v_call: TRBV11-2
j_call: TRBJ1-1
cdr3_aa: CASSAKQETMNTEAFF

v_call: TRBV28
j_call: TRBJ1-4
cdr3_aa: CASSRQSTNEKLFF

v_call: TRBV19
j_call: TRBJ1-5
cdr3_aa: CATKPLFRGNQPQHF

v_call: TRBV28
j_call: TRBJ2-1
cdr3_aa: CASSLIVAGHNEQFF

v_call: TRBV3-1/TRBV3-2
j_call: TRBJ2-5
cdr3_aa: CASSQDWYQETQYF

v_call: TRBV9
j_call: TRBJ2-1
cdr3_aa: CASSVALAGSYNEQFF

v_call: TRBV2
j_call: TRBJ2-3
cdr3_aa: CASSRPGLADTQYF

v_call: TRBV19
j_call: TRBJ1-2
cdr3_aa: CASSISGEEYGYTF

v_call: TRBV29-1
j_call: TRBJ2-3
cdr3_aa: CSVVGLRTDTQYF

v_call: TRBV7-2
j_call: TRBJ2-3
cdr3_aa: CASSRGLDTQYF

v_call: TRBV7-2
j_call: TRBJ2-7
cdr3_aa: CASKERRDSYEQYF

v_call: TRBV28
j_call: TRBJ2-3
cdr3_aa: CASRLTGGAGVAGDTQYF

v_call: TRBV7-8
j_call: TRBJ1-2
cdr3_aa: CASSFSGGLFGYTF

v_call: TRBV27
j_call: TRBJ2-2
cdr3_aa: CASSTGPRALGAHTGELFF

v_call: TRBV9
j_call: TRBJ1-2
cdr3_aa: CASSVEPGPHGYTF

v_call: TRBV2
j_call: TRBJ1-4
cdr3_aa: CASSGRTVINEKLFF

v_call: TRBV18
j_call: TRBJ1-3
cdr3_aa: CASSARDTGSGNTIYF

v_call: TRBV7-6
j_call: TRBJ1-1
cdr3_aa: CASSQNPPGNTEAFF

v_call: TRBV7-9
j_call: TRBJ2-2
cdr3_aa: CASSLNTGELFF

v_call: TRBV5-1
j_call: TRBJ2-3
cdr3_aa: CASSLGWGAPDTQYF

v_call: TRBV19
j_call: TRBJ1-6
cdr3_aa: CASSTDRLRSALHF

v_call: TRBV11-2
j_call: TRBJ2-1
cdr3_aa: CASSYGGEQFF